Listed below are T cell receptor beta chains from one sample, sequenced in a study of blood T cell repertoires in COVID-19. Produced via immunoSEQ multiplex PCR; TCRdb's table is partial and in-frame only. This sample has about 62,000 clones, with approximately 88% found just once. Specimen: peripheral blood. The receptor source for this set is a woman aged 55-69 years with acute or convalescent COVID-19. CDR3s include the opening cysteine and the closing phenylalanine or tryptophan. The D gene is left open where the match is weak. Only some rows state a clone size, as once, few, many or a class for expanded clones.

v_call	j_call	d_call	clone_size	cdr3_nt	cdr3_aa
TRBV11-2	TRBJ2-3	-	-	TGTGCCAGCAGCCGAACAGGGTCGACAAGGACAGATACGCAGTATTTT	CASSRTGSTRTDTQYF
TRBV19	TRBJ1-1	-	-	TGTGCCAGTAGTATAGTGGCAGGCATGAACACTGAAGCTTTCTTT	CASSIVAGMNTEAFF
TRBV5-4	TRBJ1-2	-	-	TGTGCCAGCAGCCCTGACAGGCTTTATGGCTACACCTTC	CASSPDRLYGYTF
TRBV5-1	TRBJ2-1	-	-	TGCGCCAGCAGCAGGGGATCAGGGGAAAATGAGCAGTTCTTC	CASSRGSGENEQFF
TRBV28	TRBJ1-4	TRBD1	-	TGTGCCAGCAGTTCGATGGGACAGGGAGATGAAAAACTGTTTTTT	CASSSMGQGDEKLFF
TRBV2	TRBJ1-2	-	-	TGTGCCAGCAGGGCAATCCCTTCGGGTGGCTACACCTTC	CASRAIPSGGYTF
TRBV6-6	TRBJ1-2	-	-	TGTGCCAGCAGTTTGGGGCAGGGGACCTTCTATGGCTACACCTTC	CASSLGQGTFYGYTF
TRBV7-5	TRBJ1-2	-	-	TGTGTCAGAAGCCCAAATCCGGGACAGGGAGTCCATGGCTACACCTTC	CVRSPNPGQGVHGYTF
TRBV6-5	TRBJ1-2	-	-	TGTGCCAGCAGAGCGTCCGTCACCCACCCTATTGGCTACACCTTC	CASRASVTHPIGYTF
TRBV4-1	TRBJ2-1	TRBD2	once	TGCGCCAGCAGCCAAGATGGCCTAGCGGGAGGGTTTAGTTCCTACAATGAGCAGTTCTTC	CASSQDGLAGGFSSYNEQFF